The 8 T cell receptor beta chains presented below share a single source sample, sequenced in a study of cytomegalovirus exposure and HLA in healthy donors. With 60 Vbeta and 13 Jbeta primers, the PCR was carried out. Assay used: immunoSEQ multiplex PCR; TCRdb lists only in-frame clones, some missing. Among over 85,000 clones listed, about 78% were seen once. Sequences were obtained from PBMCs. Source of these receptors: a middle-aged man in good health and CMV-seronegative.

The chain employs TRBV6-4 and TRBJ2-3, with 10 bases that match TRBD1. Unmatched junction bases numbered 2, after V lost 4 bases and J lost 4 bases. Germline CDR1 reads MRHNA; CDR2 reads SNTAGT. This CDR3 has 14 residues. The CDR3 coding sequence is TGTGCCAGCAGTGGGGACAGGGGTGCAGATACGCAGTATTTT. The encoded protein is CASSGDRGADTQYF.

The rearrangement uses TRBV6-1 and TRBJ1-1; 7 nucleotides line up with TRBD1. Germline CDR1 MNHNS, CDR2 SASEGT. V was clipped by 8 bases and J by 4 bases; unmatched bases: 4. This CDR3 region has 12 residues. The CDR3 region has the DNA TGTGCCAGCTCGAAGGGGGCCACTGAAGCTTTCTTT. Protein sequence: CASSKGATEAFF.

CDR3 loop: CASSSPGQGFTDTQYF. CDR3 bases: TGTGCCAGCAGCTCCCCGGGACAGGGATTTACAGATACGCAGTATTTT. The chain is built from TRBV5-4 and TRBJ2-3, with TRBD1 matching over 9 bases. CDR3 length equals 16 residues. Germline-derived CDR1 and CDR2 are SGHNT and YYREEE (reference sequence). V shed 3 bases and J 3 bases; nucleotides not matched to a gene: 8. Combining the CDR3 with reference TRBV5-4 and TRBJ2-3 gives the whole variable domain ETGVTQSPTHLIKTRGQQVTLRCSSQSGHNTVSWYQQALGQGPQFIFQYYREEENGRGNFPPRFSGLQFPNYSSELNVNALELDDSALYLCASSSPGQGFTDTQYFGPGTRLTVL.

The chain employs TRBV29-1 and TRBJ1-2; 9 bases are a match to TRBD1. The V gene end was trimmed by 7 bases and the J gene end by 5 bases; junction bases not matched to a gene: 2. The germline CDR1 and CDR2 sequences are SQVTM and ANQGSEA. The CDR3 runs 11 residues. The DNA for the CDR3 is TGCAGCGACGGGACAGGGTATGGCTACACCTTC. This sequence encodes CSDGTGYGYTF.

This clone was counted a few times. The chain joins TRBV7-9 to TRBJ2-3; TRBD1 might be the D (6 bases). CDR1 is SEHNR, CDR2 FQNEAQ, per germline (reference sequence). Trimming removed 5 bases at V and 6 bases at J, with 9 bases between. The CDR3 has 12 amino acids. The CDR3 sequence: CASSPRGDTQYF. In DNA form, the CDR3 reads TGTGCCAGCAGCCCAAGGGGGGATACGCAGTATTTT.

This clone has a handful of counts. The rearrangement links TRBV28 to TRBJ1-1; TRBD1 matches 7 bases. The trim removed 5 bases at V and 5 bases at J, leaving 8 bases unmatched. There are 14 residues in the CDR3. Germline V lookup: CDR1 MDHEN, CDR2 SYDVKM. This CDR3 reads CASSPYRGQTEAFF. CDR3 nucleotides: TGTGCCAGCAGTCCCTACAGGGGACAGACTGAAGCTTTCTTT.

The J gene is TRBJ1-2, the V gene TRBV30, with 7 bases matching TRBD1. The CDR3 sequence is 14 residues long. CDR1 is GTSNPN, CDR2 SVGIG, per germline (reference sequence). The ends lost 5 bases at V and 0 bases at J; junction bases unmatched: 6. The CDR3 spells CAWVRQGANYGYTF. In nucleotides, the CDR3 is TGTGCCTGGGTTAGACAGGGCGCTAACTATGGCTACACCTTC.

The chain couples TRBV2 to TRBJ2-1; 11 bases are shared with TRBD2. V lost 4 bases and J lost 4; bases outside the gene matches: 6. Germline V gene data show CDR1 as SNHLY and CDR2 as FYNNEI. CDR3 size: 16 residues. The CDR3 loop reads CASSALLAGEYNEQFF. For the CDR3, the DNA is TGTGCCAGCAGTGCTCTACTAGCGGGAGAGTACAATGAGCAGTTCTTC.